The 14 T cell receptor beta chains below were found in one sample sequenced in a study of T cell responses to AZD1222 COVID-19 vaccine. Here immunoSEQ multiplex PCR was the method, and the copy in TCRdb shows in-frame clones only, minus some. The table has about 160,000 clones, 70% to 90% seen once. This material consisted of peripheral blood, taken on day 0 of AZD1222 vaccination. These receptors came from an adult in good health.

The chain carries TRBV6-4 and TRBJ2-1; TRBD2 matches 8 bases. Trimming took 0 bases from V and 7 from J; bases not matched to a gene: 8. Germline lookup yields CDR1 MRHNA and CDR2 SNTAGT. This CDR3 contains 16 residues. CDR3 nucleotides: TGTGCCAGCAGTGACTCCCCAAGCGGGAGTGCGAATGAGCAGTTCTTC. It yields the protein CASSDSPSGSANEQFF.

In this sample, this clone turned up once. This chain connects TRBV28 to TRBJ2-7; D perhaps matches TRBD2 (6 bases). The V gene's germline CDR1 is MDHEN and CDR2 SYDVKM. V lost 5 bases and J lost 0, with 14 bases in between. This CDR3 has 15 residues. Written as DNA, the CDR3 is TGTGCCAGCAGTCGCGTGCGGGACCTCTCCTACGAGCAGTACTTC. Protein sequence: CASSRVRDLSYEQYF.

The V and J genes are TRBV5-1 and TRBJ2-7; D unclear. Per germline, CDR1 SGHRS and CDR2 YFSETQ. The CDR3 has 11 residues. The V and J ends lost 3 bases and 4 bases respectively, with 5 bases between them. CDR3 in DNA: TGCGCCAGCAGCTCGAAATACGAGCAGTACTTC. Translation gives CASSSKYEQYF.

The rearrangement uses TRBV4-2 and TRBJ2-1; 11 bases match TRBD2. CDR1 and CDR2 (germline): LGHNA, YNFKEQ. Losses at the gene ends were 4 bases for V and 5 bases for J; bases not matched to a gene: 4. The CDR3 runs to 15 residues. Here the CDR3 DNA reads TGTGCCAGCAGCCTTAGCGGGAGGGAAAACAATGAGCAGTTCTTC. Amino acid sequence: CASSLSGRENNEQFF.

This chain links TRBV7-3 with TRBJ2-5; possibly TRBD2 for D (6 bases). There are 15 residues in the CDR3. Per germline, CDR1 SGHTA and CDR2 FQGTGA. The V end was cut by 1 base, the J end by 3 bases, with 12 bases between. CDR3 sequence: CASSLMGTGEETQYF. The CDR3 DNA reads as TGTGCCAGCAGCTTAATGGGGACGGGAGAAGAGACCCAGTACTTC.

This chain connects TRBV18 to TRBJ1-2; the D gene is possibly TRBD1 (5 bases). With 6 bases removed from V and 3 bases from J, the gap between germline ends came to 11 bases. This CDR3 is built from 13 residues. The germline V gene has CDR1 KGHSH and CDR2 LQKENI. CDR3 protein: CASSEGVDYGYTF. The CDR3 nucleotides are TGTGCCAGCTCCGAAGGGGTGGACTATGGCTACACCTTC.

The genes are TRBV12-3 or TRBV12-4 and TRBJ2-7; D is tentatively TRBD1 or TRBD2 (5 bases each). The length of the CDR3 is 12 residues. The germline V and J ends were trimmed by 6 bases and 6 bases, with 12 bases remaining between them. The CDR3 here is CASRSQGAEQYF. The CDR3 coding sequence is TGTGCCAGCAGATCCCAGGGAGCCGAGCAGTACTTC.

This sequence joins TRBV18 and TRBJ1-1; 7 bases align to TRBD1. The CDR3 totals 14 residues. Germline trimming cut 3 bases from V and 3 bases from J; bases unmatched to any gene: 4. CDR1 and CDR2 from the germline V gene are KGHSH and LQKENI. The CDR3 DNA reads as TGTGCCAGCTCACCCTGGACAGGAGACACTGAAGCTTTCTTT. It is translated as CASSPWTGDTEAFF.

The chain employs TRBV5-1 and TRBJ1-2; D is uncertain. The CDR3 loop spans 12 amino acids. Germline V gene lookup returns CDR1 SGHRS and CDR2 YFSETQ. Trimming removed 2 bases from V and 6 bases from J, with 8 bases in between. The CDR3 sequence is CASSFFGDGYTF. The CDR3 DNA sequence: TGCGCCAGCAGCTTTTTCGGAGATGGCTACACCTTC.

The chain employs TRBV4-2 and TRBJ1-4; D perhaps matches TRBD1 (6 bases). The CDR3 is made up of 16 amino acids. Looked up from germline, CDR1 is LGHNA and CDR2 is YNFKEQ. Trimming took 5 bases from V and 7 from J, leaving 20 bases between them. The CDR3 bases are TGTGCCAGCAGCGACCTCTCGGGGGGCATTAGTGAAAAACTGTTTTTT. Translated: CASSDLSGGISEKLFF.

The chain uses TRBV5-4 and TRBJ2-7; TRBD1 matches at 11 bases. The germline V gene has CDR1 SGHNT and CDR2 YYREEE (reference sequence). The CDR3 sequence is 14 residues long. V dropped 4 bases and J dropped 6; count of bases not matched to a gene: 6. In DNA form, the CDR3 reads TGTGCCAGCAGCAAGGACAGGGGGCTCAGCGAGCAGTACTTC. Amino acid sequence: CASSKDRGLSEQYF.

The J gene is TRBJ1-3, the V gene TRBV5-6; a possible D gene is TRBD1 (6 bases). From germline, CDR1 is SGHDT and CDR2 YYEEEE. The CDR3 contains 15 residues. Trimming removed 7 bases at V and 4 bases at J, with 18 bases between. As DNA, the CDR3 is TGTGCCAGCGGATCCCTGGGGGCGGGAGGAAACACCATATATTTT. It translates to CASGSLGAGGNTIYF.

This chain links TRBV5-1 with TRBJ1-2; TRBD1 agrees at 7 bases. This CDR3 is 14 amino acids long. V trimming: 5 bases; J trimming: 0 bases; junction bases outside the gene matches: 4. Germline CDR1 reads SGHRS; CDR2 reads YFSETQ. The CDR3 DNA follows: TGCGCCAGCAGAAGTCAGGGGGCTAACTATGGCTACACCTTC. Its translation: CASRSQGANYGYTF.

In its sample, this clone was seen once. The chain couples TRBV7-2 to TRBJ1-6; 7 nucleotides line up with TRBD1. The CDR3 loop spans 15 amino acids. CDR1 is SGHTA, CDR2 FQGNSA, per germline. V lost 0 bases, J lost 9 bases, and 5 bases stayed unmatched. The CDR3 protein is CASSLAGQRGSPLHF. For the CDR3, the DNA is TGTGCCAGCAGCTTAGCGGGACAGAGGGGTTCACCCCTCCACTTT. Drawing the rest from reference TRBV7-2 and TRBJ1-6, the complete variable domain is GAGVSQSPSNKVTEKGKDVELRCDPISGHTALYWYRQSLGQGLEFLIYFQGNSAPDKSGLPSDRFSAERTGGSVSTLTIQRTQQEDSAVYLCASSLAGQRGSPLHFGNGTRLTVT.